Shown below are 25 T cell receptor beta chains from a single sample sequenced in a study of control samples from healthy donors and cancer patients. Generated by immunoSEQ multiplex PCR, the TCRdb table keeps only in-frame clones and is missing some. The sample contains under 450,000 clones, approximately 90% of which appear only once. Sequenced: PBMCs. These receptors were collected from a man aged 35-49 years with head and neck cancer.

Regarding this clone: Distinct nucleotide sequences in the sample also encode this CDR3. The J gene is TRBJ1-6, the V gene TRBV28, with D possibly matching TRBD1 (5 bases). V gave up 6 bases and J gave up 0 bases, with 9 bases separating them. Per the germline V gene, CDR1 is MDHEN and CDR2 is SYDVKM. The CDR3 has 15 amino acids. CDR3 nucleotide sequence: TGTGCCAGCAGGGGGACGGGCTCCTATAATTCACCCCTCCACTTT. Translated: CASRGTGSYNSPLHF.

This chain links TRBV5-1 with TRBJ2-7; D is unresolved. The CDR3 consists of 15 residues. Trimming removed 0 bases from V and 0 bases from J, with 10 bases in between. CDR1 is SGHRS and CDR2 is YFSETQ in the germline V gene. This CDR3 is CASSLAPISSYEQYF. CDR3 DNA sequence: TGCGCCAGCAGCTTGGCCCCGATCAGCTCCTACGAGCAGTACTTC. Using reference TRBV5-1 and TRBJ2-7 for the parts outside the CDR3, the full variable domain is KAGVTQTPRYLIKTRGQQVTLSCSPISGHRSVSWYQQTPGQGLQFLFEYFSETQRNKGNFPGRFSGRQFSNSRSEMNVSTLELGDSALYLCASSLAPISSYEQYFGPGTRLTVT.

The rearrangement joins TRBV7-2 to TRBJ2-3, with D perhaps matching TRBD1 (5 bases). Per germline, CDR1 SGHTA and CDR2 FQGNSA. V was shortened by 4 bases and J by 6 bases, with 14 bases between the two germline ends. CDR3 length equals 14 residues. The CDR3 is CASSSQLRADTQYF. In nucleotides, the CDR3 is TGTGCCAGCAGCTCCCAGCTCAGGGCGGATACGCAGTATTTT.

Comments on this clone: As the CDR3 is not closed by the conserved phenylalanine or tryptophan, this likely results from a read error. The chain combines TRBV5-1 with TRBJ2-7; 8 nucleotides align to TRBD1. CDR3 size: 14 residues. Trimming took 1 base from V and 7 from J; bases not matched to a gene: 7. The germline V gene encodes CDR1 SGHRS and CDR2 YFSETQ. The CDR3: CASSLRQGAGEQYL. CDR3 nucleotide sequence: TGCGCCAGCAGCTTGCGGCAGGGGGCGGGTGAGCAGTACCTC.

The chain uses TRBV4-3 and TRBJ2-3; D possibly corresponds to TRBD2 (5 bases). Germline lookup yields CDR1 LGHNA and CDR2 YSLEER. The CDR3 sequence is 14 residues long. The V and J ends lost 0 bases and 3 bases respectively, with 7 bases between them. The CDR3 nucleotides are TGCGCCAGCAGCCAAGAGAGGAGGACAGATACGCAGTATTTT. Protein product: CASSQERRTDTQYF.

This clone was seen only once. CDR3 region: CASTLPTGRGEKLFF. The CDR3 bases are TGTGCCAGCACCCTACCGACAGGCCGGGGTGAAAAACTGTTTTTT. The chain employs TRBV6-5 and TRBJ1-4; tentative D call: TRBD1 (6 bases). Trimming removed 7 bases from V and 7 bases from J, with 19 bases in between. From germline, CDR1 is MNHEY and CDR2 SVGAGI. The CDR3 runs 15 residues.

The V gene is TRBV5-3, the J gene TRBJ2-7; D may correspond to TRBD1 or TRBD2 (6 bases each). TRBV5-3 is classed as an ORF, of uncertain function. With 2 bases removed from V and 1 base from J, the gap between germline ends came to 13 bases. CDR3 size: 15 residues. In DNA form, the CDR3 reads TGTGCCAGAAGCTTTAGGGGGAGGAAGTCCTACGAGCAGTACTTC. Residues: CARSFRGRKSYEQYF.

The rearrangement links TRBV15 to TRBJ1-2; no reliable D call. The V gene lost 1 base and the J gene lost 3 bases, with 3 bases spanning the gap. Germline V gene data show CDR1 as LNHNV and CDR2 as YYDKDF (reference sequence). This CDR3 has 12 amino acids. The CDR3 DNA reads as TGTGCCACCAGCAGAGCGGACTATGGCTACACCTTC. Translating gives CATSRADYGYTF.

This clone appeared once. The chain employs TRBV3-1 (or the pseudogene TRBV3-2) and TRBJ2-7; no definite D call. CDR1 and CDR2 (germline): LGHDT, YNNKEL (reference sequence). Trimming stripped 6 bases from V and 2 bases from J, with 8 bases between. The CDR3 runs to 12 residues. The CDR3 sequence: CASSRGTYEQYF. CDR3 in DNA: TGTGCCAGCAGTCGTGGTACCTACGAGCAGTACTTC.

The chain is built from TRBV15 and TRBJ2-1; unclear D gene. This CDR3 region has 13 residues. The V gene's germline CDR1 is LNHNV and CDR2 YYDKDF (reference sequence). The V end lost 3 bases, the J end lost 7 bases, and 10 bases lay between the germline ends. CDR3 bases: TGTGCCACCAGCAGGAAAACCGCGAATGAGCAGTTCTTC. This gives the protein CATSRKTANEQFF.

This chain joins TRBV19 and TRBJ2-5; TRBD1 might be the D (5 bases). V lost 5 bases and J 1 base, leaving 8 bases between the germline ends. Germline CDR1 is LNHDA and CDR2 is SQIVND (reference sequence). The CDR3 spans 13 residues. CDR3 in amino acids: CASSDRPQETQYF. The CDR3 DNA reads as TGTGCCAGTAGTGACAGACCCCAAGAGACCCAGTACTTC.

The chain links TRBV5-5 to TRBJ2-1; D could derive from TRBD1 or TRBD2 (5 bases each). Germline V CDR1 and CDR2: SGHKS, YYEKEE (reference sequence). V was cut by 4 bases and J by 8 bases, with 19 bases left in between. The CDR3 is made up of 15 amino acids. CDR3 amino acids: CASSPVRAEVDEQFF. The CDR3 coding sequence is TGTGCCAGCAGCCCCGTCAGGGCGGAGGTGGATGAGCAGTTCTTC.

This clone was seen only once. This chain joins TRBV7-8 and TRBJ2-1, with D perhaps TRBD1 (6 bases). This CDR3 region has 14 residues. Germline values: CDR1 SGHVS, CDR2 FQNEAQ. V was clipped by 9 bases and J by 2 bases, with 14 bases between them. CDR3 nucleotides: TGTGCCAGTTACGGCAGGGGAGCCTACAATGAGCAGTTCTTC. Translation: CASYGRGAYNEQFF.

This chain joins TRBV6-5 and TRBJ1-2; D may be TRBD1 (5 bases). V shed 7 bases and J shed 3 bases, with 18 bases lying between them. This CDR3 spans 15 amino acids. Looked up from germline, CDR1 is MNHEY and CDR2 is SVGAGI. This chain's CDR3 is CASTFQGGGDYGYTF. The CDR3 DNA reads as TGTGCCAGCACCTTCCAGGGTGGCGGGGACTATGGCTACACCTTC.

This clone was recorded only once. The CDR3: CASSLSGVNTEAFF. The CDR3 DNA reads as TGTGCCAGCAGTTTATCTGGAGTGAACACTGAAGCTTTCTTT. The gene calls are TRBV28 and TRBJ1-1; D is ambiguous. Between the trimmed V and J ends, which lost 1 base and 0 bases, there was a span of 6 bases. The germline gives CDR1 MDHEN, CDR2 SYDVKM. This CDR3 contains 14 residues. Filled out from reference TRBV28 and TRBJ1-1, the complete variable domain reads DVKVTQSSRYLVKRTGEKVFLECVQDMDHENMFWYRQDPGLGLRLIYFSYDVKMKEKGDIPEGYSVSREKKERFSLILESASTNQTSMYLCASSLSGVNTEAFFGQGTRLTVV.

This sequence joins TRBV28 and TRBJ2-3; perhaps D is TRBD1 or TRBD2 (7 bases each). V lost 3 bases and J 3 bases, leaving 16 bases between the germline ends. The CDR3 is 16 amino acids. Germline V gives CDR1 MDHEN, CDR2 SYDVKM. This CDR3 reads CASSFSGGEWTDTQYF. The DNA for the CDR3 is TGTGCCAGCAGTTTTTCAGGGGGGGAGTGGACAGATACGCAGTATTTT.

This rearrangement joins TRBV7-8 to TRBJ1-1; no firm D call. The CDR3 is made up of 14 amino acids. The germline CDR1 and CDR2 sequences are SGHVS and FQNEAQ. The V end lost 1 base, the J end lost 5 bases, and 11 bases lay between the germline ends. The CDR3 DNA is TGTGCCAGCAGCTTAGAAGCAGGTCGAACTGAAGCTTTCTTT. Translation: CASSLEAGRTEAFF.

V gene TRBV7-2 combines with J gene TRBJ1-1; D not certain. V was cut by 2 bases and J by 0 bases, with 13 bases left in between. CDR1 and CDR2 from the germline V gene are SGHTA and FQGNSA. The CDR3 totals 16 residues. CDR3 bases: TGTGCCAGCAGCTTAAGAGGGTTTAGGATGAACACTGAAGCTTTCTTT. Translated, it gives CASSLRGFRMNTEAFF.

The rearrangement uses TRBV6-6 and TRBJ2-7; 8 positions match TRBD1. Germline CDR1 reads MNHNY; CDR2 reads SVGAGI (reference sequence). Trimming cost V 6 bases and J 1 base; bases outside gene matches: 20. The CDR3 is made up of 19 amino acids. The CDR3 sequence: CASSLIGQGFFSRSYEQYF. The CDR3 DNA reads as TGTGCCAGCAGCTTAATCGGACAGGGCTTCTTCTCGCGGTCCTACGAGCAGTACTTC.

The CDR3 DNA is TGTGCCAGCAGGTCAACTTCGAACACTGAAGCTTTCTTT. It codes for CASRSTSNTEAFF. This chain uses TRBV6-5 with TRBJ1-1; unclear D gene. The V gene's germline CDR1 is MNHEY and CDR2 SVGAGI. The V end was cut by 6 bases, the J end by 1 base, with 9 bases between. CDR3 length equals 13 residues.

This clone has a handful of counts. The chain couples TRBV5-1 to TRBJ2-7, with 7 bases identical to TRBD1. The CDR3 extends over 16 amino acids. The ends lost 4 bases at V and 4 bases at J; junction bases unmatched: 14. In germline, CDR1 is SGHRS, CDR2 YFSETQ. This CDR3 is CASSQIPTGPGYEQYF. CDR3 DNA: TGCGCCAGCAGCCAAATTCCGACAGGGCCGGGGTACGAGCAGTACTTC.

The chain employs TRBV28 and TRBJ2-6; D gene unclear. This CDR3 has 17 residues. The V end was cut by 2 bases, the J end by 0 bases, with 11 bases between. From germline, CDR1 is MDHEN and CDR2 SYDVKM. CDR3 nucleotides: TGTGCCAGCAGTTTAGAAGGCAGGTTCTCTGGGGCCAACGTCCTGACTTTC. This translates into CASSLEGRFSGANVLTF.

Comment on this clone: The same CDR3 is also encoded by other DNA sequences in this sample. The CDR3 DNA is TGCAGCGTCGGGGAAGGGGGGCAGCCCCAGCATTTT. Protein product: CSVGEGGQPQHF. The V and J genes are TRBV29-1 and TRBJ1-5, with D possibly TRBD1 on 6 matching bases. The germline gives CDR1 SQVTM, CDR2 ANQGSEA. Trimming stripped 6 bases from V and 7 bases from J, with 13 bases between. The CDR3 totals 12 residues. Full variable domain (remainder filled in from reference TRBV29-1 and TRBJ1-5): SAVISQKPSRDICQRGTSLTIQCQVDSQVTMMFWYRQQPGQSLTLIATANQGSEATYESGFVIDKFPISRPNLTFSTLTVSNMSPEDSSIYLCSVGEGGQPQHFGDGTRLSIL.

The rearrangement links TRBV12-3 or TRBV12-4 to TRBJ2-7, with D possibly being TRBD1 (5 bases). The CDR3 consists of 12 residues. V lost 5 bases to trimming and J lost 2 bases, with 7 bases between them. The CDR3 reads CASSTDTYEQYF. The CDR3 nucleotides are TGTGCCAGCAGTACGGACACCTACGAGCAGTACTTC.

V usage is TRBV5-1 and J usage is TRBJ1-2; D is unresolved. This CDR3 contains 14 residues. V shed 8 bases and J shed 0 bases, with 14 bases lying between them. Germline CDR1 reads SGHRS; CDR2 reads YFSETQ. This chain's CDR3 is CASRVDGANYGYTF. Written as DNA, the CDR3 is TGCGCCAGTAGGGTGGACGGCGCTAACTATGGCTACACCTTC. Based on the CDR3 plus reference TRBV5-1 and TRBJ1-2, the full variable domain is KAGVTQTPRYLIKTRGQQVTLSCSPISGHRSVSWYQQTPGQGLQFLFEYFSETQRNKGNFPGRFSGRQFSNSRSEMNVSTLELGDSALYLCASRVDGANYGYTFGSGTRLTVV.